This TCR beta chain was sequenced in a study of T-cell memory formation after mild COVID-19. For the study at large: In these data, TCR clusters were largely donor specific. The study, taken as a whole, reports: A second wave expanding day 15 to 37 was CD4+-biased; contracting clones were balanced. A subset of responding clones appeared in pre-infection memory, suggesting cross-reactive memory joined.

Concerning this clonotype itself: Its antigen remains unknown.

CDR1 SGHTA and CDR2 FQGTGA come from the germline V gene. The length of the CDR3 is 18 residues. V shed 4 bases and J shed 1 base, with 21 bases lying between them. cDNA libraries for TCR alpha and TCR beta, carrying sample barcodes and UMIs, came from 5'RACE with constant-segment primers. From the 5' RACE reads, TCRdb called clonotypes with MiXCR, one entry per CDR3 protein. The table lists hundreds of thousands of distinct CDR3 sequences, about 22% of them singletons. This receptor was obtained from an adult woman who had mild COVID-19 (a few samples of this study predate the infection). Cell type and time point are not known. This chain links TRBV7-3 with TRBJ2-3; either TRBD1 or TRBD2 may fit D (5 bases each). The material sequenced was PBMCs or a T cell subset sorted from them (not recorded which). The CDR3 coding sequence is TGTGCCAGCAGCTGCCACCGGGACCCCCGGGGATGCACAGATACGCAGTATTTT. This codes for CASSCHRDPRGCTDTQYF. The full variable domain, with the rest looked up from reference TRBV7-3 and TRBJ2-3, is GAGVSQTPSNKVTEKGKYVELRCDPISGHTALYWYRQSLGQGPEFLIYFQGTGAADDSGLPNDRFFAVRPEGSVSTLKIQRTERGDSAVYLCASSCHRDPRGCTDTQYFGPGTRLTVL.